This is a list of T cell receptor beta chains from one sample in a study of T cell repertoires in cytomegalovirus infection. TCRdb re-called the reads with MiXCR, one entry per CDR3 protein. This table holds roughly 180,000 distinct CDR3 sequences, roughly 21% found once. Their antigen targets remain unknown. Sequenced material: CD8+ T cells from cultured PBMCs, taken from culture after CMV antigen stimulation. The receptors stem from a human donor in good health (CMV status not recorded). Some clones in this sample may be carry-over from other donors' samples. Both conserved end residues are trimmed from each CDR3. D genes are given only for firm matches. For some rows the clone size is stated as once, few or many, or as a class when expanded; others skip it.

CDR3 protein: ASSIAGNDGYT
clone size: once
J gene: TRBJ1-2
V gene: TRBV7-8
D gene: .

CDR3 protein: ASSPVPEQGYYGYT
clone size: few
J gene: TRBJ1-2
V gene: TRBV7-6
D gene: TRBD1

CDR3 protein: ASSLVTGLYSNQPQH
clone size: .
J gene: TRBJ1-5
V gene: TRBV7-9
D gene: .

CDR3 protein: ASSQEMPYNSPLH
clone size: few
J gene: TRBJ1-6
V gene: TRBV4-1
D gene: .

CDR3 protein: ASTGQESFYGYT
clone size: .
J gene: TRBJ1-2
V gene: TRBV19
D gene: .

CDR3 protein: ASSYVLGNTGPGYT
clone size: few
J gene: TRBJ1-2
V gene: TRBV6-8
D gene: .

CDR3 protein: ASSPAIGETYEQY
clone size: .
J gene: TRBJ2-7
V gene: TRBV7-6
D gene: .

CDR3 protein: ASSRGLGPQEKLF
clone size: few
J gene: TRBJ1-4
V gene: TRBV7-8
D gene: .

CDR3 protein: ASSAGQINQPQH
clone size: few
J gene: TRBJ1-5
V gene: TRBV6-6
D gene: .

CDR3 protein: ASSESPGLAPGELF
clone size: .
J gene: TRBJ2-2
V gene: TRBV6-1
D gene: TRBD2

CDR3 protein: ASSGGGANVLT
clone size: .
J gene: TRBJ2-6
V gene: TRBV9
D gene: .

CDR3 protein: SVEGLAGASSSYNEQF
clone size: .
J gene: TRBJ2-1
V gene: TRBV29-1
D gene: TRBD2

CDR3 protein: ASSYFIIGSSTDTQY
clone size: .
J gene: TRBJ2-3
V gene: TRBV6-2/TRBV6-3
D gene: .

CDR3 protein: ASSLARAGTDTQY
clone size: .
J gene: TRBJ2-3
V gene: TRBV7-6
D gene: TRBD2

CDR3 protein: ASSGPGGLNEQF
clone size: .
J gene: TRBJ2-1
V gene: TRBV12-3/TRBV12-4
D gene: TRBD1

CDR3 protein: ASSPWANEQF
clone size: few
J gene: TRBJ2-1
V gene: TRBV7-9
D gene: .

CDR3 protein: ASSLDFAVQAF
clone size: few
J gene: TRBJ1-1
V gene: TRBV7-9
D gene: .

CDR3 protein: ASSPSGTSGGPRDTQY
clone size: few
J gene: TRBJ2-3
V gene: TRBV7-6
D gene: TRBD2

CDR3 protein: ASNQPAGTGNRAF
clone size: few
J gene: TRBJ1-1
V gene: TRBV7-9
D gene: .

CDR3 protein: ASSQGLTGTGELF
clone size: .
J gene: TRBJ2-2
V gene: TRBV4-3
D gene: .

CDR3 protein: ASSWEETGDREQY
clone size: .
J gene: TRBJ2-7
V gene: TRBV11-2
D gene: TRBD1

CDR3 protein: ASTPLGGVRYNEQF
clone size: .
J gene: TRBJ2-1
V gene: TRBV7-2
D gene: .

CDR3 protein: ASSLNAGGGNIQY
clone size: few
J gene: TRBJ2-4
V gene: TRBV12-3/TRBV12-4
D gene: TRBD2

CDR3 protein: SARVLGTVYYGYT
clone size: .
J gene: TRBJ1-2
V gene: TRBV20-1
D gene: .

CDR3 protein: ASSHGGRDTQY
clone size: .
J gene: TRBJ2-3
V gene: TRBV4-1
D gene: .

CDR3 protein: ASRTTRDSSYEQY
clone size: .
J gene: TRBJ2-7
V gene: TRBV6-6
D gene: TRBD1

CDR3 protein: ASSYTGAGNEQF
clone size: many
J gene: TRBJ2-1
V gene: TRBV6-2/TRBV6-3
D gene: .

CDR3 protein: ASSPPGGPYEEQY
clone size: many
J gene: TRBJ2-7
V gene: TRBV4-1
D gene: TRBD2

CDR3 protein: ASRRGGGAYNEQF
clone size: .
J gene: TRBJ2-1
V gene: TRBV6-2/TRBV6-3
D gene: TRBD2

CDR3 protein: ASSPDSFQGVSYEQY
clone size: few
J gene: TRBJ2-7
V gene: TRBV7-2
D gene: TRBD1

CDR3 protein: ASSLDGGGGQPQH
clone size: few
J gene: TRBJ1-5
V gene: TRBV7-2
D gene: .

CDR3 protein: ATSRGGQTEQF
clone size: .
J gene: TRBJ2-1
V gene: TRBV15
D gene: .

CDR3 protein: ASSSHRADYYEQY
clone size: few
J gene: TRBJ2-7
V gene: TRBV5-4
D gene: .

CDR3 protein: ASSQDRGHGEKLF
clone size: few
J gene: TRBJ1-4
V gene: TRBV4-2
D gene: TRBD1

CDR3 protein: SASTGGEQY
clone size: few
J gene: TRBJ2-7
V gene: TRBV20-1
D gene: TRBD2